Below, one T cell receptor beta chain is given with its context. The data stem from a study of shared clonotypes between healthy human individuals. This CDR3 contains 18 residues. Germline CDR1 LNHDA, CDR2 SQIVND (reference sequence). V lost 3 bases to trimming and J lost 0 bases; unmatched junction nucleotides: 7. Assay used: immunoSEQ multiplex PCR; TCRdb lists only in-frame clones, some missing. Altogether hundreds of thousands of clones are present, around 81% being singletons, with the ten largest covering about 12%. The sample taken for sequencing was PBMCs. The source of this sequence is a woman aged 40-49 years in good health. Some clones in this sample may be carry-over from other donors' samples. The chain links TRBV19 to TRBJ2-3; 12 bases fit TRBD2. The CDR3: CASSMATSGSLSTDTQYF. The CDR3 nucleotides are TGTGCCAGTAGTATGGCGACTAGCGGGAGTCTTAGCACAGATACGCAGTATTTT. Based on the CDR3 plus reference TRBV19 and TRBJ2-3, the full variable domain is DGGITQSPKYLFRKEGQNVTLSCEQNLNHDAMYWYRQDPGQGLRLIYYSQIVNDFQKGDIAEGYSVSREKKESFPLTVTSAQKNPTAFYLCASSMATSGSLSTDTQYFGPGTRLTVL.